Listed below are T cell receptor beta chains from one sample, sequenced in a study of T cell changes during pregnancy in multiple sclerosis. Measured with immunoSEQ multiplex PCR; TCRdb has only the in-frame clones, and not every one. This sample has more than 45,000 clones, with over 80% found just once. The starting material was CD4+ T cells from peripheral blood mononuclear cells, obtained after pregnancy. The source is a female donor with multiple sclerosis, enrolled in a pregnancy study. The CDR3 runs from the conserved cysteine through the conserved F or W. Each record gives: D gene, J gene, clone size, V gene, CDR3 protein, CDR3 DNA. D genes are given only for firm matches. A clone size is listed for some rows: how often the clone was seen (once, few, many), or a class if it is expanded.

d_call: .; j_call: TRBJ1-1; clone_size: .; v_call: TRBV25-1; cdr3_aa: CASSETTGTEAFF; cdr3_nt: TGTGCCAGCAGTGAAACGACGGGCACTGAAGCTTTCTTT
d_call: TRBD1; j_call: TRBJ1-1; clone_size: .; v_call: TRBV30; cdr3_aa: CAWSPPGTDGRAFF; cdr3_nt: TGTGCCTGGAGTCCCCCAGGGACAGACGGAAGAGCTTTCTTT
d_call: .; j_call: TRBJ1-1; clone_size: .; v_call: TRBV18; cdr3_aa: CASSPTELNTEAFF; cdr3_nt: TGTGCCAGCTCACCGACAGAGCTGAACACTGAAGCTTTCTTT
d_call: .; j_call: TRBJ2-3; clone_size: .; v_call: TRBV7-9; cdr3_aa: CASSLAGDMSDTQYF; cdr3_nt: TGTGCCAGCAGCTTAGCTGGGGACATGTCGGATACGCAGTATTTT
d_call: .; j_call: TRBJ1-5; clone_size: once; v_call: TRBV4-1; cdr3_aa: CASSQEGGPAPNQPQHF; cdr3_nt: TGCGCCAGCAGCCAAGAAGGGGGACCCGCACCCAATCAGCCCCAGCATTTT
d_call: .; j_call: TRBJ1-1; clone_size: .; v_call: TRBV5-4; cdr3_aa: CASSSTVNTEAFF; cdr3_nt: TGTGCCAGCAGCTCCACAGTAAACACTGAAGCTTTCTTT
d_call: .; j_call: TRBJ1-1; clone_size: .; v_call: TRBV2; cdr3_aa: CARGRDTEAFF; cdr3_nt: TGTGCCAGGGGGAGGGACACTGAAGCTTTCTTT
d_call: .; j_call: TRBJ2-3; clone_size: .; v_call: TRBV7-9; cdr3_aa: CASSLLQGIGTQYF; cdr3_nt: TGTGCCAGCAGCTTACTACAGGGAATTGGTACGCAGTATTTT
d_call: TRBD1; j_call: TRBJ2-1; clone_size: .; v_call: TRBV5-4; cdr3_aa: CASSSPGQGILRGNEQFF; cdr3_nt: TGTGCCAGCAGCTCCCCGGGACAGGGGATTCTTCGTGGCAATGAGCAGTTCTTC
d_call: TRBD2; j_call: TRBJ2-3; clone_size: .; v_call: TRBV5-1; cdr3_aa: CASSSLLAGGTDTQYF; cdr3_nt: TGCGCCAGCAGCTCTCTTCTAGCGGGGGGCACAGATACGCAGTATTTT
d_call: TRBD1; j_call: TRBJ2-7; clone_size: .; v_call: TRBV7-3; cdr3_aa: CASSLTGTGAYEQYF; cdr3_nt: TGTGCCAGCAGCTTGACCGGGACAGGCGCCTACGAGCAGTACTTC
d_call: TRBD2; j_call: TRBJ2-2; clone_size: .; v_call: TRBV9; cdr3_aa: CASSVAEGQRGGNTGELFF; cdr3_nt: TGTGCCAGCAGCGTAGCGGAGGGACAGCGGGGGGGGAACACCGGGGAGCTGTTTTTT
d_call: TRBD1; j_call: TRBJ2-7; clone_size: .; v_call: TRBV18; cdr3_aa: CASSQLPGQDYEQYF; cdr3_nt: TGTGCCAGCTCCCAACTTCCGGGACAGGACTACGAGCAGTACTTC
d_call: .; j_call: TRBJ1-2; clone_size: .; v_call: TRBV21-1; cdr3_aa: CASSKGQTPSNYGYTF; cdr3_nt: TGTGCCAGCAGCAAAGGGCAGACACCCTCGAACTATGGCTACACCTTC
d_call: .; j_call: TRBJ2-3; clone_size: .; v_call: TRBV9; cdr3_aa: CASSVGGGAGTDTQYF; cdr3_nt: TGTGCCAGCAGCGTAGGAGGGGGGGCCGGGACAGATACGCAGTATTTT
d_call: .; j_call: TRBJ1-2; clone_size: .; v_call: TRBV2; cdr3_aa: CASSYYKVLTNYGYTF; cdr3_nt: TGTGCCAGCAGTTACTACAAGGTTCTTACTAACTATGGCTACACCTTC
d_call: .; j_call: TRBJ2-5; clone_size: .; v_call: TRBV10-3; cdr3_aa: CAISELRIRETQYF; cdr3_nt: TGTGCCATCAGTGAGTTGAGAATACGAGAGACCCAGTACTTC
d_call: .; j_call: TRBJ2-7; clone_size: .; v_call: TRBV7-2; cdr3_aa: CASSSSSYEQYF; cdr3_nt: TGTGCCAGCAGCTCGAGCTCCTACGAGCAGTACTTC
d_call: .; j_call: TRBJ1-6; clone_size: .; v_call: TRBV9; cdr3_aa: CASSLTYNSPLHF; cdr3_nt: TGTGCCAGCAGCCTAACGTATAATTCACCCCTCCACTTT
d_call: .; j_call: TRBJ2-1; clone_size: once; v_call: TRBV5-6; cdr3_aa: CASSLSGFHYNEQFF; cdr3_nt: TGTGCCAGCAGCTTGTCGGGATTCCACTACAATGAGCAGTTCTTC
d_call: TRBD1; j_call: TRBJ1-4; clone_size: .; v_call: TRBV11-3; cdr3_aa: CASSPGGKRGHEKLFF; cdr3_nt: TGTGCCAGCAGCCCTGGTGGGAAAAGGGGGCATGAAAAACTGTTTTTT
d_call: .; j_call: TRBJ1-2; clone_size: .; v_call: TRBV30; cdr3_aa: CAWGGRGGLLNGYTF; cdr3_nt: TGTGCCTGGGGCGGGAGGGGGGGGCTCTTAAATGGCTACACCTTC
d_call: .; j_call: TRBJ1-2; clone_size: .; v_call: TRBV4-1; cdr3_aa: CASSQDLAGAGYTF; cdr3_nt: TGCGCCAGCAGCCAAGATTTGGCAGGGGCGGGCTACACCTTC
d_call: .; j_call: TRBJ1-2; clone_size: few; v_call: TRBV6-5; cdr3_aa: CASSSLLLGTIHGYTF; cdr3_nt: TGTGCCAGCAGTTCCCTCCTACTCGGGACAATCCATGGCTACACCTTC
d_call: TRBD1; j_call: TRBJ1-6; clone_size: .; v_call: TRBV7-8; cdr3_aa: CATSTGVGSPLHF; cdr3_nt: TGTGCCACCTCGACAGGGGTCGGTTCACCCCTCCACTTT
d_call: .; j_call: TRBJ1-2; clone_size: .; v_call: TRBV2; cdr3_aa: CASSEVRLVSTF; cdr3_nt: TGTGCCAGCAGTGAAGTTCGTTTAGTCTCCACCTTC
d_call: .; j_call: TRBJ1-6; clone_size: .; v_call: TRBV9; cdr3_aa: CASSVARERLNNSPLHF; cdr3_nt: TGTGCCAGCAGCGTAGCTAGAGAGAGGCTAAATAATTCACCCCTCCACTTT
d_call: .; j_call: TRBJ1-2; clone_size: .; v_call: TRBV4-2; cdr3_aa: CASSPGGWAGGAYGYTF; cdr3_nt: TGTGCCAGCAGCCCCGGGGGATGGGCGGGCGGGGCCTATGGCTACACCTTC
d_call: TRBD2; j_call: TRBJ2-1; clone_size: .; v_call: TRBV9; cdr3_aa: CASSVEVAGGLNEQFF; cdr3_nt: TGTGCCAGCAGCGTAGAGGTAGCGGGGGGGCTGAATGAGCAGTTCTTC
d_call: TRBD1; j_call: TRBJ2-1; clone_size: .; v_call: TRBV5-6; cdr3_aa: CASSSTGQGVDEQFF; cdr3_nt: TGTGCCAGCAGCTCCACGGGACAGGGGGTCGACGAGCAGTTCTTC
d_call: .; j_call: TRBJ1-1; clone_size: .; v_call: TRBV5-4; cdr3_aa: CASSLERPGSSNTEAFF; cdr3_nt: TGTGCCAGCAGCTTGGAAAGGCCGGGAAGCTCGAACACTGAAGCTTTCTTT
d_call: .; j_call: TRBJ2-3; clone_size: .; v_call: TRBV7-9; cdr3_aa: CASSPSGPGTQYF; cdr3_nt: TGTGCCAGCAGCCCGAGTGGTCCAGGTACGCAGTATTTT
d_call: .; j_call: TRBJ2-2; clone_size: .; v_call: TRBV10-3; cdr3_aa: CAISDLGGTGELFF; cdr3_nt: TGTGCCATCAGTGACCTGGGGGGCACCGGGGAGCTGTTTTTT
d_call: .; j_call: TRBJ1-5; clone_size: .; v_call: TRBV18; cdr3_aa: CASSPLGGGSNQPQHF; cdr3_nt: TGTGCCAGCTCACCATTGGGGGGTGGGAGCAATCAGCCCCAGCATTTT
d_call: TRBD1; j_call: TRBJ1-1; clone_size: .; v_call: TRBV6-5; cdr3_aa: CASSYSIGTGATEAFF; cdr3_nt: TGTGCCAGCAGTTACTCGATTGGAACAGGGGCCACTGAAGCTTTCTTT
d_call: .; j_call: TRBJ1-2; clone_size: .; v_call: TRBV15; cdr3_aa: CATSRETNNYGYTF; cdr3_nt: TGTGCCACCAGCAGAGAAACAAACAACTATGGCTACACCTTC
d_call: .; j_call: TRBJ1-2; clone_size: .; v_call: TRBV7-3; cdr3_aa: CASSPRTDNRYGYTF; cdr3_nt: TGTGCCAGCAGCCCTAGGACAGACAATCGCTATGGCTACACCTTC
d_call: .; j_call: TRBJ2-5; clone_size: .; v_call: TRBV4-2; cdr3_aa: CASSQEKEETQYF; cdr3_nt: TGTGCCAGCAGCCAAGAGAAGGAGGAGACCCAGTACTTC
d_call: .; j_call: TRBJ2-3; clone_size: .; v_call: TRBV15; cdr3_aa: CATSPGGVGDTQYF; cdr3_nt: TGTGCCACCAGCCCAGGCGGGGTCGGAGATACGCAGTATTTT
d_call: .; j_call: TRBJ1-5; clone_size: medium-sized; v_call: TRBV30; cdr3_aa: CAWSVAGASQPQHF; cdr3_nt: TGTGCCTGGAGTGTAGCAGGGGCGAGCCAGCCCCAGCATTTT
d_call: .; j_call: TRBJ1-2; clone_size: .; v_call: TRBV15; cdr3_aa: CATSTRGGNGYTF; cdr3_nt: TGTGCCACCAGCACCAGAGGGGGTAATGGCTACACCTTC
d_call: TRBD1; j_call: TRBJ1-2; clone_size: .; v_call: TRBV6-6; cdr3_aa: CAIIQGNYGYTF; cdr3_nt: TGTGCCATCATACAGGGGAACTATGGCTACACCTTC
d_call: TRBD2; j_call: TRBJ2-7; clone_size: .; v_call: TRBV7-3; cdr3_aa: CASARTSGYEQYF; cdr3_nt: TGTGCCAGCGCCAGGACTAGCGGCTACGAGCAGTACTTC
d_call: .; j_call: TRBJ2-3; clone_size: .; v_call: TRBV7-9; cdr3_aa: CASSLGSRRADTQYF; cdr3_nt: TGTGCCAGCAGCTTAGGTTCCCGCCGGGCAGATACGCAGTATTTT
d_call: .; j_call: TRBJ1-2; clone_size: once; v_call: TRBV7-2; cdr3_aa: CASSSRDTLYGYTF; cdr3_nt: TGTGCCAGCAGCTCCCGGGACACCCTCTATGGCTACACCTTC
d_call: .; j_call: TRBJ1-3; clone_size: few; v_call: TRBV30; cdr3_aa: CAWSVLPSFTAGNTIYF; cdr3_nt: TGTGCCTGGAGTGTACTCCCCTCGTTTACAGCTGGAAACACCATATATTTT
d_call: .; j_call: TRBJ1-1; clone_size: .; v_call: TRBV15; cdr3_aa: CATSGGQPLNTEAFF; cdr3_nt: TGTGCCACCAGCGGAGGACAGCCTCTTAACACTGAAGCTTTCTTT